The clone carrying this T cell receptor beta chain was counted many times. The target antigen is unknown. Assay: immunoSEQ multiplex PCR; the TCRdb copy retains only in-frame clones and omits some. The sample holds 7,500 to 9,500 clones, and no clone turns up only once. Cyclophosphamide on days +3 and +4 followed busulfan-fludarabine conditioning and a marrow graft. CDR3 length: 10 residues. Germline CDR1 and CDR2: SNHLY and FYNNEI. V lost 8 bases, J lost 5 bases, and 6 bases lay in between. This sample stems from a study of T cells after posttransplantation cyclophosphamide. General observations from the study: Tissue-infiltrating T cells from skin or gut overlapped little with blood T cells. Recipient CMV seropositivity and CMV reactivation strongly tracked TRB clonality. Donor-recipient repertoire similarity was low at 1-2 months, rising over year one.

The source was PBMCs, collected after an allogeneic stem cell transplant with post-transplant cyclophosphamide. This chain links TRBV2 with TRBJ1-1, with D unresolved. This receptor was identified in a male patient aged 30 to 40 who received an allogeneic stem cell transplant from an unrelated donor, was CMV-positive, and had acute and chronic GVHD. T cells may partly derive from the graft donor. CDR3 region: CASVRTEAFF. The CDR3 DNA reads TGTGCCAGCGTGAGGACTGAAGCTTTCTTT.